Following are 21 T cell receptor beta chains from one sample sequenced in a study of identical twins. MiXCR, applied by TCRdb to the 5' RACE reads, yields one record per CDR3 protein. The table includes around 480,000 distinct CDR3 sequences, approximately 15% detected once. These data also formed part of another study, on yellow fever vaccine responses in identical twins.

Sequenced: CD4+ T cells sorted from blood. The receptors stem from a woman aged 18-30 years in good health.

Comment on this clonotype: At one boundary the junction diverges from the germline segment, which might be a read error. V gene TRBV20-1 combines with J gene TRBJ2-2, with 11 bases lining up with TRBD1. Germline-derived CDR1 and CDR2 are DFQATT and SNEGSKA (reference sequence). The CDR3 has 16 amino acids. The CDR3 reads CSARGQGALVTGELFF. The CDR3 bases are TGCAGTGCCAGAGGACAGGGGGCGTTGGTCACCGGGGAGCTGTTTTTT.

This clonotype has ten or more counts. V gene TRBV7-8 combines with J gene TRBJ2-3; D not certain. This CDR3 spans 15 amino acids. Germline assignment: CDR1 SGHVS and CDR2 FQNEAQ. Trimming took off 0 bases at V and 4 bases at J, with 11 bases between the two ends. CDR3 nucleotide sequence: TGTGCCAGCAGCTTAGCTTCGGGCTACCCAGATACGCAGTATTTT. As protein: CASSLASGYPDTQYF.

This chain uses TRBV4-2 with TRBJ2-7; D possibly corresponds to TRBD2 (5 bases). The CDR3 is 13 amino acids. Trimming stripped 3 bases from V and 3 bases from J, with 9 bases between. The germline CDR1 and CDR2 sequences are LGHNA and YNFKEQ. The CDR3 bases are TGTGCCAGCAGCCAGGCCACTAGCTACGAGCAGTACTTC. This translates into CASSQATSYEQYF.

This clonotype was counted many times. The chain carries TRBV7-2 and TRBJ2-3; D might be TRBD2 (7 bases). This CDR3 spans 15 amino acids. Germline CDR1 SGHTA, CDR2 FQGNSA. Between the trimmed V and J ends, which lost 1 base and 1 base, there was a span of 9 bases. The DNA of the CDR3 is TGTGCCAGCAGCTTAGACGGGGGGCGCACAGATACGCAGTATTTT. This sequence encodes CASSLDGGRTDTQYF. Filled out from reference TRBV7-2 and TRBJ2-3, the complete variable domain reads GAGVSQSPSNKVTEKGKDVELRCDPISGHTALYWYRQSLGQGLEFLIYFQGNSAPDKSGLPSDRFSAERTGGSVSTLTIQRTQQEDSAVYLCASSLDGGRTDTQYFGPGTRLTVL.

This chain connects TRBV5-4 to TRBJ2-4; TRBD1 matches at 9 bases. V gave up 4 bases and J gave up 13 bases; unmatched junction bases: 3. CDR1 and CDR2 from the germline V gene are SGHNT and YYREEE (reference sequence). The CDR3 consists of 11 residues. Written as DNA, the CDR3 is TGTGCCAGCAGCGGGACAGGGCCCCAGTACTTC. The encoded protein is CASSGTGPQYF.

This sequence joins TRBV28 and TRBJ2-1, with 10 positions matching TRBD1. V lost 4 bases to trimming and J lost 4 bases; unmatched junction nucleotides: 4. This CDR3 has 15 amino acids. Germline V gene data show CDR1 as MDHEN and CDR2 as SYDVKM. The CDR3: CASSSPGQGYNEQFF. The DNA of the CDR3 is TGTGCCAGCAGTTCACCGGGACAGGGGTACAATGAGCAGTTCTTC.

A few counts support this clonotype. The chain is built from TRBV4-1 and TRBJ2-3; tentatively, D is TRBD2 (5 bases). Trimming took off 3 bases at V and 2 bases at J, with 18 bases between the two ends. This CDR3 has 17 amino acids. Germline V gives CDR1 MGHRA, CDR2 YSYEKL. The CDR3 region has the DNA TGCGCCAGCAGCCAGGGTGGAGCCAGTCGGGACACAGATACGCAGTATTTT. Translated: CASSQGGASRDTDTQYF.

The CDR3 nucleotides read TGTGCCAGCAGCGTAGTTAGCGACGCCGGGGAGCTGTTTTTT. It codes for CASSVVSDAGELFF. The chain recombines TRBV9 with TRBJ2-2, with D perhaps TRBD2 (5 bases). CDR3 length: 14 amino acids. CDR1 and CDR2 from the germline V gene are SGDLS and YYNGEE. Trimming took 0 bases from V and 6 from J, leaving 9 bases between them.

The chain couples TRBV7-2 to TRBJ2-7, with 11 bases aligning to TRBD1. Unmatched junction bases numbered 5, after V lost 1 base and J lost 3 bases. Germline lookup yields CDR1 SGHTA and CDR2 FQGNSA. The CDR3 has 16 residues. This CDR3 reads CASSLGPGTGGYEQYF. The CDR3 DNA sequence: TGTGCCAGCAGCTTAGGCCCCGGGACAGGGGGCTACGAGCAGTACTTC.

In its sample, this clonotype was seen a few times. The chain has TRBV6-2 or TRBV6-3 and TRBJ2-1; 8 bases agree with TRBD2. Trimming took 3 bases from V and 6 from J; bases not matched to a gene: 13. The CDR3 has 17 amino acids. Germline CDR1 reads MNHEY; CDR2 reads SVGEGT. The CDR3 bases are TGTGCCAGCAGTTATTACCCCGGGACTAGTCGGACCAATGAGCAGTTCTTC. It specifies CASSYYPGTSRTNEQFF.

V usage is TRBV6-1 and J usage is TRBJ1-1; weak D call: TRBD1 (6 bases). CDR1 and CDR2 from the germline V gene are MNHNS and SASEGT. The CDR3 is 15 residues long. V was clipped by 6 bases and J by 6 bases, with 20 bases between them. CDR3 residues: CASSLLFGGLAEAFF. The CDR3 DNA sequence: TGTGCCAGCAGCCTACTGTTCGGGGGGCTTGCTGAAGCTTTCTTT.

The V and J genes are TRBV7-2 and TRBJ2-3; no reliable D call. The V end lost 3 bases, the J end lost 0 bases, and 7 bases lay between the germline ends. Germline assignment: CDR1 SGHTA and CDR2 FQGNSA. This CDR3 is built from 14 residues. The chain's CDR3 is CASSFGTSTDTQYF. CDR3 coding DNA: TGTGCCAGCAGCTTCGGAACGAGCACAGATACGCAGTATTTT.

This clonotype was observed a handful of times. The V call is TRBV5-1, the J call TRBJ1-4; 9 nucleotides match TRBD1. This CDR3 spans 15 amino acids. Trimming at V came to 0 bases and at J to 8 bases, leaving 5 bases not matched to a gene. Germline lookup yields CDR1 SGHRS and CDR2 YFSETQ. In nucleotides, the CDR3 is TGCGCCAGCAGCTTGGCGGACAGGGGAGTGGAAAAACTGTTTTTT. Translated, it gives CASSLADRGVEKLFF.

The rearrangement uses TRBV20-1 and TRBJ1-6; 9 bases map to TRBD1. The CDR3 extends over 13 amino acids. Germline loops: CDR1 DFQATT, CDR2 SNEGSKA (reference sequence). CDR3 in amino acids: CCVRTGDKFPLHF. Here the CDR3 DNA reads TGCTGTGTTAGGACAGGGGATAAATTCCCCCTCCACTTT.

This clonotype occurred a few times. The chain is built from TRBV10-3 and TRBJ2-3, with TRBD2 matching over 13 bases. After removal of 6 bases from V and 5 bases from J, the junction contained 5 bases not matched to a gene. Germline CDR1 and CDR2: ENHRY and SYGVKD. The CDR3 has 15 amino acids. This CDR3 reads CAIRLAGGPKDTQYF. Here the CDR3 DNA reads TGTGCCATCAGACTAGCGGGAGGGCCAAAAGATACGCAGTATTTT.

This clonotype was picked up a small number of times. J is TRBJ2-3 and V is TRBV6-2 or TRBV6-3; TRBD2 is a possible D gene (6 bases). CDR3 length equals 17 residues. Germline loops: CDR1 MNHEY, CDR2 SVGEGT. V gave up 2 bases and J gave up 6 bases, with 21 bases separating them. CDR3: CASSYLVGGPPGDTQYF. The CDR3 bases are TGTGCCAGCAGTTACCTAGTGGGAGGCCCACCGGGGGATACGCAGTATTTT.

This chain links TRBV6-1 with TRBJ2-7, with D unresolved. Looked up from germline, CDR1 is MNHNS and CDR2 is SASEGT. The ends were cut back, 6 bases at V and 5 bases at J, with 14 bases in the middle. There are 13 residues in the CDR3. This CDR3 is CASSATVQNEQYF. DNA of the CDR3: TGTGCCAGCAGCGCAACCGTCCAGAACGAGCAGTACTTC.

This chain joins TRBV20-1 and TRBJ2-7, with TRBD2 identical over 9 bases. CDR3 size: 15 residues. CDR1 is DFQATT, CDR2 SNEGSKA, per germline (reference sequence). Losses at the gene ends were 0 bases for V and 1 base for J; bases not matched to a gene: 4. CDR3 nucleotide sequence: TGCAGTGCTAGAGATCTGCGGGAGGGTTCCTACGAGCAGTACTTC. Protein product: CSARDLREGSYEQYF.

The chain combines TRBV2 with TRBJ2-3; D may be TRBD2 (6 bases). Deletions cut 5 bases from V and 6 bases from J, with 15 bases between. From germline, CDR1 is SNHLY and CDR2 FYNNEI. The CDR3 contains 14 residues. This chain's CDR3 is CASSLEGRLDTQYF. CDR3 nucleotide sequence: TGTGCCAGCAGTTTGGAGGGGCGGTTGGATACGCAGTATTTT.

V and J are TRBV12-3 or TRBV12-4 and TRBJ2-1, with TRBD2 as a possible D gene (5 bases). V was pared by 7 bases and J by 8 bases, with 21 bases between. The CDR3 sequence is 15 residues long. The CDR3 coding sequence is TGTGCCAGCACCGACACCTCTGCGGGTGTCGATGAGCAGTTCTTC. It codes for CASTDTSAGVDEQFF.

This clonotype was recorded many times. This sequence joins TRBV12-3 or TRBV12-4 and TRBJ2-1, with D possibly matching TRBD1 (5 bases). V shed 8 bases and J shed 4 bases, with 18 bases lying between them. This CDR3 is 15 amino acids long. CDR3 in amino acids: CASGHTAPYYNEQFF. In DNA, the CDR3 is TGTGCCAGCGGACATACCGCGCCCTATTACAATGAGCAGTTCTTC.